This TCR beta chain came from a study of T cell responses to AZD1222 COVID-19 vaccine. Study details: Pooling was applied to second doses at about 4 or about 12 weeks.

Study observations and caveats: The breadth and depth of Spike-specific TCRs increased once two AZD1222 doses had been given. Most donors were white British, females outnumbered males, and clonal diversity was possibly underestimated. With dominance at 160-218 and 743-854, vaccine-associated CD4 TCRs spanned spike.

This table comes from immunoSEQ multiplex PCR, and its TCRdb copy is limited to in-frame clones, with some not included. Found here are more than 70,000 clones, 70% to 90% of them singletons; the top ten hold about 8%. With regard to this clone: Its cognate antigen is unknown.

Germline V CDR1 and CDR2: SGHAT, FQNNGV. The CDR3 length is 14 residues. Trimming removed 5 bases at V and 9 bases at J, with 20 bases between. This clonotype originated in an adult in good health. The rearrangement joins TRBV11-2 to TRBJ2-7; D is uncertain. This specimen was peripheral blood, taken on day 0 of AZD1222 vaccination. CDR3 sequence reads: CASSRTDPFGWQYF. CDR3 nucleotides: TGTGCCAGCAGCAGGACCGATCCTTTTGGATGGCAGTACTTC.